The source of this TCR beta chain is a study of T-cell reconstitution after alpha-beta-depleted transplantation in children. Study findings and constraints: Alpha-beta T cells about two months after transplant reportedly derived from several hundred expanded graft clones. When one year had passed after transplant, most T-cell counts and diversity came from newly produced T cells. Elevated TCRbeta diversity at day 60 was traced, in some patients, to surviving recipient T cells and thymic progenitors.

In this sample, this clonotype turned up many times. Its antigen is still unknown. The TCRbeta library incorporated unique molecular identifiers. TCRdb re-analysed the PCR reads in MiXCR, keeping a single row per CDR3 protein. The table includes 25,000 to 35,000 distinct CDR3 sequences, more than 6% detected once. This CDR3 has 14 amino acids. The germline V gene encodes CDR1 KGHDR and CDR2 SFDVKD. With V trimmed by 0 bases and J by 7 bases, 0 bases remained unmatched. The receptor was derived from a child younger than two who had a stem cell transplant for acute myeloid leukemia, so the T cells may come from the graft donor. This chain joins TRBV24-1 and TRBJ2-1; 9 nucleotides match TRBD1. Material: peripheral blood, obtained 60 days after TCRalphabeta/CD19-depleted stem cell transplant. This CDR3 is CATSDLGQGNEQFF. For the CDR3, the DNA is TGTGCCACCAGTGATTTGGGACAGGGGAATGAGCAGTTCTTC.